What follows are 29 T cell receptor beta chains derived from one specimen sequenced in a study of cytomegalovirus exposure and HLA in healthy donors. The PCR had 60 Vbeta and 13 Jbeta primers. Assay: immunoSEQ multiplex PCR; the TCRdb copy retains only in-frame clones and omits some. This table holds about 110,000 clones. The sequenced sample consisted of PBMCs. The receptor source for this set is a young man in good health and CMV-seronegative.

The chain combines TRBV6-5 with TRBJ2-7, with D possibly being TRBD1 (6 bases). Germline V lookup: CDR1 MNHEY, CDR2 SVGAGI. Trimming left V 5 bases short and J 0 bases short, with 14 bases between. The CDR3 covers 15 residues. The CDR3 DNA sequence: TGTGCCAGCAGTACCCCAGGGGCTAGCTCCTACGAGCAGTACTTC. Translation: CASSTPGASSYEQYF.

The J gene is TRBJ2-1, the V gene TRBV10-1; 7 bases match TRBD1. Losses at the gene ends were 2 bases for V and 12 bases for J; bases not matched to a gene: 7. The CDR3 covers 13 residues. Germline V gene sequence: CDR1 WNHNN, CDR2 SYGVQD (reference sequence). The CDR3 coding sequence is TGCGCCAGCAGTGAGACCACAGGGGAAGGGCAGTTCTTC. Translation: CASSETTGEGQFF.

This CDR3 is CASSYSGATEAFF. The DNA of the CDR3 is TGTGCCAGCAGTTACTCGGGGGCGACTGAAGCTTTCTTT. The gene calls are TRBV6-5 and TRBJ1-1; possibly TRBD1 for D (6 bases). CDR1 and CDR2 (germline): MNHEY, SVGAGI. The length of the CDR3 is 13 residues. V was cut by 0 bases and J by 5 bases, with 7 bases left in between.

The rearrangement joins TRBV27 to TRBJ2-7, with D possibly being TRBD1 (6 bases). This CDR3 has 13 amino acids. Trimming cost V 7 bases and J 3 bases, with 13 bases left between them. Germline values: CDR1 MNHEY, CDR2 SMNVEV (reference sequence). CDR3 in amino acids: CASKKGEVYEQYF. In DNA, the CDR3 is TGTGCCAGCAAAAAGGGGGAAGTCTACGAGCAGTACTTC.

This sequence joins TRBV7-9 and TRBJ2-7; TRBD2 agrees at 8 bases. Looked up from germline, CDR1 is SEHNR and CDR2 is FQNEAQ (reference sequence). Trimming took 1 base from V and 5 from J; bases not matched to a gene: 7. This CDR3 is 15 amino acids long. The CDR3 spells CASSLVVGRADEQYF. DNA for the CDR3: TGTGCCAGCAGCTTAGTCGTCGGGAGGGCGGACGAGCAGTACTTC.

The V gene is TRBV10-1, the J gene TRBJ2-5; D perhaps matches TRBD1 (6 bases). V was trimmed by 4 bases and J by 0 bases, leaving 12 bases between them. Germline V gene data show CDR1 as WNHNN and CDR2 as SYGVQD (reference sequence). CDR3 size: 15 residues. CDR3 nucleotides: TGCGCCAGCAGTGGTGAAGGGGGTAACCAAGAGACCCAGTACTTC. This encodes CASSGEGGNQETQYF.

This chain joins TRBV7-2 and TRBJ1-3; 8 bases are shared with TRBD1. V lost 4 bases and J lost 4; bases outside the gene matches: 12. The CDR3 spans 17 residues. Per germline, CDR1 SGHTA and CDR2 FQGNSA. CDR3 region: CASSSAGGTGGGNTIYF. As DNA, the CDR3 is TGTGCCAGCAGCTCCGCCGGGGGCACAGGGGGAGGAAACACCATATATTTT.

The chain joins TRBV5-4 to TRBJ1-1, with 7 bases matching TRBD1. Per germline, CDR1 SGHNT and CDR2 YYREEE (reference sequence). Trimming at V came to 4 bases and at J to 11 bases, leaving 14 bases not matched to a gene. This CDR3 has 14 residues. CDR3 nucleotides: TGTGCCAGCAGCCCCTCCGGGACAGTTATTTCGGCTTTCTTT. Protein: CASSPSGTVISAFF. Full variable domain (missing parts from reference TRBV5-4 and TRBJ1-1): ETGVTQSPTHLIKTRGQQVTLRCSSQSGHNTVSWYQQALGQGPQFIFQYYREEENGRGNFPPRFSGLQFPNYSSELNVNALELDDSALYLCASSPSGTVISAFFGQGTRLTVV.

The rearrangement joins TRBV10-1 to TRBJ1-2; D remains unclear. The V and J ends lost 2 bases and 7 bases respectively, with 14 bases between them. The V gene's germline CDR1 is WNHNN and CDR2 SYGVQD (reference sequence). CDR3 length equals 14 residues. The CDR3 DNA reads as TGCGCCAGCAGTGAGAGTGGAGTCCCGTTTGGCTACACCTTC. Amino acid sequence: CASSESGVPFGYTF.

CDR3 in DNA: TGTGCCAGCTCTTCAGGGGTCCACGAGCAGTACTTC. It is translated as CASSSGVHEQYF. The V call is TRBV18, the J call TRBJ2-7, with a tentative D call TRBD1 (6 bases). Germline-derived CDR1 and CDR2 are KGHSH and LQKENI. CDR3 length: 12 amino acids. V lost 6 bases and J lost 5, with 11 bases in between.

The rearrangement uses TRBV21-1 and TRBJ2-7; TRBD1 was called by the table and not checked on the DNA. TRBV21-1 is designated a pseudogene. There are 15 residues in the CDR3. CDR3 sequence reads: CASIPGEQGPGEQYF. Written as DNA, the CDR3 is TGTGCCAGCATCCCCGGGGAACAGGGGCCTGGCGAGCAGTACTTC.

The gene calls are TRBV5-4 and TRBJ2-5, with 11 bases matching TRBD1. This CDR3 contains 16 residues. The germline gives CDR1 SGHNT, CDR2 YYREEE (reference sequence). V was clipped by 4 bases and J by 2 bases; unmatched bases: 7. The CDR3 DNA reads as TGTGCCAGCAGCCCGGGGGGACAGGGGGTGCAAGAGACCCAGTACTTC. This translates into CASSPGGQGVQETQYF.

The chain couples TRBV27 to TRBJ1-2; 8 bases match TRBD1. Trimming at V came to 10 bases and at J to 2 bases, leaving 6 bases not matched to a gene. CDR3 size: 13 residues. Germline V gene sequence: CDR1 MNHEY, CDR2 SMNVEV (reference sequence). CDR3 DNA sequence: TGTGCCACCAGGGACAGGCTAAACTATGGCTACACCTTC. The encoded protein is CATRDRLNYGYTF.

The J gene is TRBJ2-2, the V gene TRBV6-1; D is perhaps TRBD1 (6 bases). CDR1 MNHNS and CDR2 SASEGT come from the germline V gene. The CDR3 has 14 residues. V was shortened by 5 bases and J by 5 bases, with 12 bases between the two germline ends. CDR3: CASSTPGETGELFF. The CDR3 DNA sequence: TGTGCCAGCAGTACTCCAGGGGAGACCGGGGAGCTGTTTTTT.

This chain joins TRBV4-1 and TRBJ1-4; 8 bases map to TRBD1. The CDR3 totals 17 residues. Germline CDR1 MGHRA, CDR2 YSYEKL. Unmatched junction bases numbered 12, after V lost 3 bases and J lost 6 bases. The CDR3 here is CASSQAPYRGGDEKLFF. As DNA, the CDR3 is TGCGCCAGCAGCCAGGCGCCATACAGGGGGGGGGATGAAAAACTGTTTTTT.

V is TRBV5-1 and J is TRBJ1-1, with 7 bases aligning to TRBD1. V lost 4 bases to trimming and J lost 0 bases; unmatched junction nucleotides: 12. The CDR3 covers 17 residues. Germline CDR1 is SGHRS and CDR2 is YFSETQ. The CDR3 DNA follows: TGCGCCAGCAGCGTGACAGGGACCCTTTCCATGAACACTGAAGCTTTCTTT. As protein: CASSVTGTLSMNTEAFF.

The chain employs TRBV2 and TRBJ2-1, with 7 bases aligning to TRBD1. The CDR3 has 15 amino acids. After removal of 6 bases from V and 10 bases from J, the junction contained 15 bases not matched to a gene. Per germline, CDR1 SNHLY and CDR2 FYNNEI. As DNA, the CDR3 is TGTGCCAGCAGGGTGGGTTCGGGTGGGACAGCCGAGCAGTTCTTC. Its translation: CASRVGSGGTAEQFF.

This sequence joins TRBV4-1 and TRBJ1-2; D perhaps matches TRBD1 (5 bases). This CDR3 is 13 amino acids long. Trimming stripped 0 bases from V and 3 bases from J, with 5 bases between. Germline CDR1 is MGHRA and CDR2 is YSYEKL. CDR3 in amino acids: CASSQDRDYGYTF. The CDR3 bases are TGCGCCAGCAGCCAAGACAGGGACTATGGCTACACCTTC.

The chain carries TRBV5-6 and TRBJ1-1; D is undetermined. The CDR3 consists of 15 residues. Germline lookup yields CDR1 SGHDT and CDR2 YYEEEE. Trimming shortened V by 2 bases and J by 5 bases, and 16 bases separated the two germline ends. The CDR3 region is CASSLFEDTGTEAFF. CDR3 sequence (DNA): TGTGCCAGCAGCTTATTCGAGGATACTGGGACTGAAGCTTTCTTT.

The chain employs TRBV6-5 and TRBJ2-1, with 7 bases aligning to TRBD2. V shed 6 bases and J 7 bases; nucleotides not matched to a gene: 6. This CDR3 has 13 amino acids. Germline loops: CDR1 MNHEY, CDR2 SVGAGI. In nucleotides, the CDR3 is TGTGCCAGCAGCTGGGACTACAAGAATGAGCAGTTCTTC. Protein product: CASSWDYKNEQFF.

This rearrangement joins TRBV4-1 to TRBJ1-2, with TRBD1 as a possible D gene (5 bases). V was cut by 1 base and J by 8 bases, with 20 bases left in between. Looked up from germline, CDR1 is MGHRA and CDR2 is YSYEKL. The length of the CDR3 is 16 residues. CDR3 sequence reads: CASSQGWGTPSEGYTF. CDR3 sequence (DNA): TGCGCCAGCAGCCAAGGTTGGGGCACGCCATCGGAGGGCTACACCTTC.

The chain combines TRBV27 with TRBJ1-1; TRBD1 might be the D (5 bases). Trimming removed 8 bases at V and 0 bases at J, with 16 bases between. The germline gives CDR1 MNHEY, CDR2 SMNVEV (reference sequence). This CDR3 comprises 15 residues. CDR3 nucleotide sequence: TGTGCCAGCGGACCTCCAGGGTACTTGAACACTGAAGCTTTCTTT. Its protein product is CASGPPGYLNTEAFF.

The rearrangement joins TRBV25-1 to TRBJ2-1; D is possibly TRBD2 (6 bases). Germline V CDR1 and CDR2: MGHDK, SYGVNS. This CDR3 comprises 14 residues. V lost 4 bases and J 4 bases, leaving 11 bases between the germline ends. The chain's CDR3 is CASSADYDYNEQFF. DNA of the CDR3: TGTGCCAGCAGTGCGGACTACGATTACAATGAGCAGTTCTTC. Complete variable domain (other parts from reference TRBV25-1 and TRBJ2-1): EADIYQTPRYLVIGTGKKITLECSQTMGHDKMYWYQQDPGMELHLIHYSYGVNSTEKGDLSSESTVSRIRTEHFPLTLESARPSHTSQYLCASSADYDYNEQFFGPGTRLTVL.

J is TRBJ2-3 and V is TRBV5-5, with 12 bases fitting TRBD1. The CDR3 consists of 16 residues. Germline CDR1 is SGHKS and CDR2 is YYEKEE (reference sequence). The trim removed 0 bases at V and 4 bases at J, leaving 3 bases unmatched. CDR3 coding DNA: TGTGCCAGCAGCTTGGCCGGGACAGGGGGCGCAGATACGCAGTATTTT. It specifies CASSLAGTGGADTQYF.

The chain employs TRBV19 and TRBJ1-1, with 7 bases fitting TRBD1. The germline CDR1 and CDR2 sequences are LNHDA and SQIVND (reference sequence). CDR3 length: 16 residues. After removal of 1 base from V and 6 bases from J, the junction contained 11 bases not matched to a gene. As DNA, the CDR3 is TGTGCCAGTAGTATAGTGGGACAGCGAACAATCCCTGAAGCTTTCTTT. Its protein product is CASSIVGQRTIPEAFF.

The chain is built from TRBV7-9 and TRBJ2-5, with TRBD2 identical over 10 bases. The tail of the sequence fits TRBJ2-7 better, so the J call may be wrong. Looked up from germline, CDR1 is SEHNR and CDR2 is FQNEAQ (reference sequence). CDR3 length: 14 residues. The CDR3 bases are TGTGCCAGCAGCTTCTCTAGCGGGAGCTACGAGCAGTACTTC. As protein: CASSFSSGSYEQYF.

The rearrangement links TRBV19 to TRBJ1-4; D is perhaps TRBD1 (6 bases). The CDR3 has 13 residues. Germline CDR1 is LNHDA and CDR2 is SQIVND (reference sequence). With 9 bases removed from V and 7 bases from J, the gap between germline ends came to 15 bases. CDR3 nucleotides: TGTGCCAGCAAAAAACAGGGTACTGAAAAACTGTTTTTT. Translating it yields CASKKQGTEKLFF.

This chain connects TRBV7-9 to TRBJ2-2; 11 bases line up with TRBD2. V lost 7 bases and J lost 6; bases outside the gene matches: 7. The CDR3 has 15 residues. The V gene's germline CDR1 is SEHNR and CDR2 FQNEAQ (reference sequence). DNA for the CDR3: TGTGCCAGCACCATTACTAGCGGGAGTGCCGGGGAGCTGTTTTTT. Its translation is CASTITSGSAGELFF. Full variable domain (missing parts from reference TRBV7-9 and TRBJ2-2): DTGVSQNPRHKITKRGQNVTFRCDPISEHNRLYWYRQTLGQGPEFLTYFQNEAQLEKSRLLSDRFSAERPKGSFSTLEIQRTEQGDSAMYLCASTITSGSAGELFFGEGSRLTVL.

The chain recombines TRBV6-5 with TRBJ1-5; no reliable D call. With 6 bases removed from V and 0 bases from J, the gap between germline ends came to 6 bases. CDR3 size: 13 residues. Germline values: CDR1 MNHEY, CDR2 SVGAGI. Here the CDR3 DNA reads TGTGCCAGCAGACGGTATAGCAATCAGCCCCAGCATTTT. This translates into CASRRYSNQPQHF.